This T cell receptor (beta chain) was profiled in a study of blood T cell repertoires in COVID-19. Study information: The samples span acute and convalescent COVID-19 from the United States, Italy and Spain. Nucleic acid was either cDNA or gDNA, and it came from T cells, B-cell-depleted T cells, or PBMCs.

The study drew participants aged about 18 to 89 years from around 24 US areas. Participants had their cohort set by participant-reported clinical history. Losses at the gene ends were 5 bases for V and 4 bases for J; bases not matched to a gene: 14. The germline V gene has CDR1 SEHNR and CDR2 FQNEAQ (reference sequence). There are 19 residues in the CDR3. Here immunoSEQ multiplex PCR was the method, and the copy in TCRdb shows in-frame clones only, minus some. The sample carries under 250,000 clones, around nine tenths recorded once. The sequenced sample was PBMCs or T cells enriched from blood (not recorded which). The V call is TRBV7-9, the J call TRBJ2-5; 15 nucleotides line up with TRBD2. The clonotype originates from a young man who had recovered from COVID-19. The CDR3: CASSKMAGTSGRITETQYF. The CDR3 bases are TGTGCCAGCAGCAAGATGGCGGGGACTAGCGGGAGGATCACAGAGACCCAGTACTTC.